The text below deals with one T cell receptor (beta chain). Additional DNA sequences in this sample encode the identical CDR3. Clones were sequenced by immunoSEQ multiplex PCR, and TCRdb holds only the in-frame ones, with some missing. The profile shows fewer than 400,000 clones, 85% to 90% of them singletons. The data belong to a study of blood T cell repertoires in COVID-19. Study details: The study drew acute and convalescent COVID-19 samples from the United States, Italy and Spain. T cells, B-cell-depleted T cells, or PBMCs supplied cDNA or gDNA.

In assigning cohorts, the study relied on participant-reported clinical history. The recovered donors of Cohort 3 showed two negative PCRs, clearance, or symptom resolution. Unmatched junction bases numbered 1, after V lost 1 base and J lost 2 bases. This CDR3 is built from 16 residues. CDR1 is SGHNT, CDR2 YENEEA, per germline. V is TRBV11-3 and J is TRBJ2-5; 13 nucleotides align to TRBD2. The origin of this receptor is a woman in her thirties who had recovered from COVID-19. The sequencing sample was made of PBMCs or T cells enriched from blood (not recorded which). DNA of the CDR3: TGTGCCAGCAGCTTAGGGACTAGCGGGAGACAAGAGACCCAGTACTTC. It is translated as CASSLGTSGRQETQYF. The full variable domain, its missing parts supplied by reference TRBV11-3 and TRBJ2-5, is EAGVVQSPRYKIIEKKQPVAFWCNPISGHNTLYWYLQNLGQGPELLIRYENEEAVDDSQLPKDRFSAERLKGVDSTLKIQPAELGDSAVYLCASSLGTSGRQETQYFGPGTRLLVL.